This TCR beta chain was observed in a study of blood T cells in healthy people across ages. Broader study findings: PBMCs were not sorted, which prevented a conclusive comparison of naive versus antigen-experienced cells.

The germline V gene encodes CDR1 SGDLS and CDR2 YYNGEE. V shed 0 bases and J shed 0 bases, with 12 bases lying between them. This CDR3 region has 16 residues. Details on this clonotype: Antigen: not known.

Alongside a J-beta primer mix, a sample-barcoded 5' primer served in a second PCR lasting about 7 to 11 cycles. TCRdb used MiXCR to reprocess the 5' RACE reads, holding one entry per CDR3 protein. This sample has around 1,500,000 distinct CDR3 sequences, with under 30% found just once. The sequence derives from a woman under 40 in good health. Sequenced input: blood. This chain links TRBV9 with TRBJ1-1; a possible D gene is TRBD1 (5 bases). CDR3 DNA: TGTGCCAGCAGCGTAGCGACCGGGGCCATGAACACTGAAGCTTTCTTT. Encoded protein: CASSVATGAMNTEAFF.